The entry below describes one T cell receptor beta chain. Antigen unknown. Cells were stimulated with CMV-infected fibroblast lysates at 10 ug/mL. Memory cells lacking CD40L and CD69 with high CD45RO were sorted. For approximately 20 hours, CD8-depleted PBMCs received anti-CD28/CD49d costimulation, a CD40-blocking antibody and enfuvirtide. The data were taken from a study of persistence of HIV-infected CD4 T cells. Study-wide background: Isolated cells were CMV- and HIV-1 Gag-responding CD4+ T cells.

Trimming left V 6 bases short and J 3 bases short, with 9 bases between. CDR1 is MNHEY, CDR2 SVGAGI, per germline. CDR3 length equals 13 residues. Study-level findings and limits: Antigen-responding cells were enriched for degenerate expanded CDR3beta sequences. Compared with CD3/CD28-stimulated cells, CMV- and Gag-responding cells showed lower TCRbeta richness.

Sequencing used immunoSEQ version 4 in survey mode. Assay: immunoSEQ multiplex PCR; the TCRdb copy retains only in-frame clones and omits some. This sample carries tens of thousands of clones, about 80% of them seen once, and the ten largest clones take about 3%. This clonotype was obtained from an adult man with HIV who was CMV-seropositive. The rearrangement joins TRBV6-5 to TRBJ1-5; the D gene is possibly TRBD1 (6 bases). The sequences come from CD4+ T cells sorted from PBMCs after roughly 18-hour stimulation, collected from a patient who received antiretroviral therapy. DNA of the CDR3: TGTGCCAGCAGCCAGGGGTACAATCAGCCCCAGCATTTT. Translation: CASSQGYNQPQHF.